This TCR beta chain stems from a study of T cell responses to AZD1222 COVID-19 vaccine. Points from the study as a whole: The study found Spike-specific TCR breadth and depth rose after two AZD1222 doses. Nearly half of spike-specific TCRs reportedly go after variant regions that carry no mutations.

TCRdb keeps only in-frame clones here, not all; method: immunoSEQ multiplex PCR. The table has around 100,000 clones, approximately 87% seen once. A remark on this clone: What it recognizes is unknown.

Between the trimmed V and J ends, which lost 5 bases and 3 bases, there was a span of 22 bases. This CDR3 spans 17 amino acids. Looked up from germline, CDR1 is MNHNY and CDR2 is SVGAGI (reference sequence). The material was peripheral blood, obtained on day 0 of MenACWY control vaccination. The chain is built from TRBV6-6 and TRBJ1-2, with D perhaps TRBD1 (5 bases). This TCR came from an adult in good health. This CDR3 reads CASSLRGGTAAHYGYTF. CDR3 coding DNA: TGTGCCAGCAGTCTGCGCGGGGGGACGGCGGCTCACTATGGCTACACCTTC.